Listed here are 9 T cell receptor beta chains from one sample, sequenced in a study of shared clonotypes between healthy human individuals. As defined, naive CD8 cells were CD45RO-negative and positively selected for CCR7, with terminally differentiated effector memory CD45RA+ cells excluded. Data came from immunoSEQ multiplex PCR; TCRdb stores just in-frame clones and leaves some out. This repertoire shows hundreds of thousands of clones, about 95% found once; its top ten account for around 0.1%. Source material: naive CD8+ T cells sorted from blood. The receptors derive from a young woman in good health.

The chain links TRBV28 to TRBJ2-2; the match to TRBD2 covers 7 bases. The CDR3 is made up of 15 amino acids. Trimming at V came to 1 base and at J to 6 bases, leaving 5 bases not matched to a gene. Germline values: CDR1 MDHEN, CDR2 SYDVKM. For the CDR3, the DNA is TGTGCCAGCAGTTTATCCTCGGGGGGACCCGGGGAGCTGTTTTTT. Protein sequence: CASSLSSGGPGELFF.

The chain links TRBV19 to TRBJ1-2; TRBD1 matches at 8 bases. There are 15 residues in the CDR3. CDR1 LNHDA and CDR2 SQIVND come from the germline V gene (reference sequence). V lost 5 bases, J lost 4 bases, and 9 bases stayed unmatched. This CDR3 is CASSLGQGFGYGYTF. CDR3 bases: TGTGCCAGTAGTCTAGGACAGGGATTTGGCTATGGCTACACCTTC.

The chain carries TRBV4-1 and TRBJ2-1; no clear D. V was trimmed by 4 bases and J by 0 bases, leaving 10 bases between them. The CDR3 is 15 residues long. Per germline, CDR1 MGHRA and CDR2 YSYEKL. CDR3 loop: CASSPLYSSYNEQFF. CDR3 DNA sequence: TGCGCCAGCAGCCCCCTTTATAGCTCCTACAATGAGCAGTTCTTC.

Only one count was recorded for this clone. The CDR3 sequence is CASSQVLAGEGFF. The CDR3 DNA sequence: TGCGCCAGCAGCCAAGTTTTAGCGGGAGAGGGGTTCTTC. The rearrangement uses TRBV4-1 and TRBJ2-1; 9 positions match TRBD2. Germline V lookup: CDR1 MGHRA, CDR2 YSYEKL. The CDR3 sequence is 13 residues long. J lost 15 bases, V lost 1 base, and 7 bases had no gene match.

The chain uses TRBV7-7 and TRBJ2-7; TRBD2 agrees at 15 bases. The germline V gene encodes CDR1 SSHAT and CDR2 FNYEAQ (reference sequence). The CDR3 is 19 residues long. With 5 bases clipped from V and 6 bases from J, the junction kept 17 bases outside the gene matches. CDR3 region: CASSPEPGLAGGKGSEQYF. CDR3 DNA sequence: TGTGCCAGCAGCCCAGAACCGGGACTAGCGGGAGGTAAAGGCTCCGAGCAGTACTTC.

The chain employs TRBV10-3 and TRBJ2-1; possibly TRBD1 for D (5 bases). The CDR3 runs 18 residues. The V end was cut by 0 bases, the J end by 3 bases, with 18 bases between. The germline CDR1 and CDR2 sequences are ENHRY and SYGVKD. The CDR3 coding sequence is TGTGCCATCAGTGAGTCCTTTAGGGGTTTCCTAATCTACAATGAGCAGTTCTTC. Amino acid sequence: CAISESFRGFLIYNEQFF.

The V and J genes are TRBV27 and TRBJ1-1, with D possibly TRBD1 on 5 matching bases. This CDR3 has 15 amino acids. Germline V gene lookup returns CDR1 MNHEY and CDR2 SMNVEV (reference sequence). V lost 5 bases, J lost 7 bases, and 20 bases lay in between. CDR3 sequence: CASSPGGGAGGEAFF. The CDR3 nucleotides read TGTGCCAGCAGTCCCGGGGGTGGGGCTGGTGGTGAAGCTTTCTTT.

This clone showed up just once. The chain joins TRBV6-1 to TRBJ2-7; the match to TRBD1 covers 7 bases. J lost 3 bases, V lost 6 bases, and 2 bases had no gene match. CDR1 is MNHNS and CDR2 is SASEGT in the germline V gene. This CDR3 has 12 residues. The CDR3 sequence: CASRSGGYEQYF. DNA for the CDR3: TGTGCCAGCAGGTCAGGGGGCTACGAGCAGTACTTC.

The CDR3 DNA follows: TGTGCCAGCAGCCGCGACCCCCGGGCAAGCTCTGGAAACACCATATATTTT. Translating it yields CASSRDPRASSGNTIYF. The rearrangement joins TRBV14 to TRBJ1-3, with unresolved D. Germline V gene data show CDR1 as SGHDN and CDR2 as FVKESK. The CDR3 is made up of 17 amino acids. V lost 4 bases and J lost 0, with 16 bases in between.